The T cell receptor (beta chain) described here comes from a study of response to subunit inactivated influenza vaccine. Study conclusions and caveats: Authors suggested seasonal influenza vaccinations each recruit few new T cells.

Worth noting for this clonotype: Its antigen is as yet unknown.

In TCRdb, the RT-PCR reads were re-called with MiXCR into one record per CDR3 protein. The sample contains almost 600,000 distinct CDR3 sequences, approximately 15% of which appear only once. The V gene end was trimmed by 7 bases and the J gene end by 1 base; junction bases not matched to a gene: 5. The CDR3 runs 15 residues. Sequencing was performed on PBMCs from blood, taken 11 to 12 days after vaccination. V and J are TRBV12-3 or TRBV12-4 and TRBJ2-5; TRBD2 matches 11 bases. This clonotype was sampled from a man between 50 and 59 years old who received an inactivated influenza vaccine. The CDR3 DNA is TGTGCCAGCAAGAAGACTAGCGGGACCCAAGAGACCCAGTACTTC. Translation gives CASKKTSGTQETQYF.